Shown below are 29 T cell receptor beta chains from a single sample sequenced in a study of shared clonotypes between healthy human individuals (dated by TCRdb to 2018 to 2020). For the CD8 naive samples, CD45RO-negative cells were positively selected for CCR7, yielding a CD45RA+CCR7+ population from which TemRA cells were excluded. Receptor libraries were prepared by the immunoSEQ multiplex PCR assay. TCRdb carries this immuneACCESS record with in-frame sequences only. Its versions omit some clonotypes, under half of them owing to an unresolved V gene in the studies checked, with the rest unexplained. Here the sample has more than 2 million clones; just under 95% occur a single time. Together, the top ten hold 1% to 1.3% of the sample. Input material: naive CD8+ T cells sorted from blood. The cell subset or site label here, explained by the study, means: CD45RA+CCR7+. These receptor sequences come from a man between 18 and 29 years old in good health.

This clone was seen only once. The chain is built from TRBV15 and TRBJ1-2; tentative D call: TRBD1 (6 bases). The V gene's germline CDR1 is LNHNV and CDR2 YYDKDF (reference sequence). Trimming stripped 5 bases from V and 7 bases from J, with 20 bases between. CDR3 size: 15 residues. The CDR3 reads CATSPDPLGAAGYTF. The CDR3 nucleotides are TGTGCCACCAGCCCGGACCCGTTGGGGGCGGCTGGCTACACCTTC.

This chain uses TRBV10-2 with TRBJ2-3; D not certain. CDR1 is WSHSY, CDR2 SAAADI, per germline. The CDR3 is made up of 14 amino acids. The ends were cut back, 0 bases at V and 4 bases at J, with 8 bases in the middle. CDR3: CASSESVVPDTQYF. CDR3 DNA: TGCGCCAGCAGTGAGTCCGTAGTTCCAGATACGCAGTATTTT.

The rearrangement joins TRBV4-3 to TRBJ1-1, with D possibly being TRBD1 (6 bases). V shed 0 bases and J shed 7 bases, with 15 bases lying between them. The CDR3 length is 15 residues. The germline CDR1 and CDR2 sequences are LGHNA and YSLEER. As DNA, the CDR3 is TGCGCCAGCAGCCAAGAGGGACACGATGGGGATGAAGCTTTCTTT. Translation: CASSQEGHDGDEAFF.

The chain is built from TRBV11-2 and TRBJ2-7; TRBD1 might be the D (6 bases). V shed 5 bases and J shed 5 bases, with 22 bases lying between them. This CDR3 region has 16 residues. The V gene's germline CDR1 is SGHAT and CDR2 FQNNGV. The CDR3 DNA sequence: TGTGCCAGCAGCCTGGGGGTAACAGGGCAGATGGACGAGCAGTACTTC. Protein: CASSLGVTGQMDEQYF.

V usage is TRBV19 and J usage is TRBJ2-7, with TRBD2 as a possible D gene (5 bases). CDR3 size: 14 residues. CDR1 is LNHDA, CDR2 SQIVND, per germline (reference sequence). V dropped 3 bases and J dropped 0 bases, with 9 bases sitting between them. CDR3 residues: CASSMVAPSYEQYF. CDR3 DNA: TGTGCCAGTAGTATGGTAGCGCCCTCCTACGAGCAGTACTTC.

The chain links TRBV5-1 to TRBJ2-7; 10 positions agree with TRBD2. Unmatched junction bases numbered 4, after V lost 3 bases and J lost 1 base. Germline CDR1 is SGHRS and CDR2 is YFSETQ. The CDR3 runs 15 residues. The CDR3 loop reads CASSSGTSVSYEQYF. As DNA, the CDR3 is TGCGCCAGCAGCTCCGGGACTAGCGTATCCTACGAGCAGTACTTC.

A single count supports this clone. Within the sample, other DNA sequences also encode this same CDR3. The chain links TRBV9 to TRBJ2-1; no definite D call. This CDR3 comprises 13 residues. Germline V gene sequence: CDR1 SGDLS, CDR2 YYNGEE. Trimming stripped 0 bases from V and 6 bases from J, with 7 bases between. The CDR3 sequence is CASSVGLVNEQFF. In nucleotides, the CDR3 is TGTGCCAGCAGCGTAGGGTTAGTCAATGAGCAGTTCTTC.

This chain links TRBV27 with TRBJ2-5, with TRBD1 matching over 9 bases. The J segment lost 2 bases and the V segment lost 2 bases, leaving 3 bases of the junction unmatched. The CDR3 has 15 amino acids. Per germline, CDR1 MNHEY and CDR2 SMNVEV (reference sequence). CDR3 coding DNA: TGTGCCAGCAGTTTAGGGGACAGGGTACAAGAGACCCAGTACTTC. It codes for CASSLGDRVQETQYF.

This clone was seen more than once but under ten times. Within the sample, other DNA sequences also encode this same CDR3. V usage is TRBV19 and J usage is TRBJ1-1; D call uncertain. Looked up from germline, CDR1 is LNHDA and CDR2 is SQIVND (reference sequence). Trimming removed 1 base from V and 2 bases from J, with 5 bases in between. The CDR3 totals 13 residues. CDR3 sequence (DNA): TGTGCCAGTAGTATAGGGGGTAACACTGAAGCTTTCTTT. Amino acid sequence: CASSIGGNTEAFF.

The chain recombines TRBV18 with TRBJ2-5, with 7 nucleotides matching TRBD1. Germline loops: CDR1 KGHSH, CDR2 LQKENI. V lost 5 bases and J lost 3; bases outside the gene matches: 15. The CDR3 covers 17 residues. The CDR3 DNA reads TGTGCCAGCTCATCCTCTCGCTCCGGGACAGTTGAAGAGACCCAGTACTTC. Protein product: CASSSSRSGTVEETQYF.

Only a few counts were recorded for this clone. This chain connects TRBV2 to TRBJ2-7; 7 bases line up with TRBD2. With V trimmed by 8 bases and J by 3 bases, 13 bases remained unmatched. The CDR3 contains 15 residues. Germline-derived CDR1 and CDR2 are SNHLY and FYNNEI. This CDR3 reads CASGEGLHGGYEQYF. CDR3 bases: TGTGCCAGCGGAGAGGGACTACACGGGGGCTACGAGCAGTACTTC.

The V and J genes are TRBV27 and TRBJ1-1; D is unclear. The CDR3 is made up of 15 amino acids. CDR1 and CDR2 (germline): MNHEY, SMNVEV (reference sequence). With 3 bases removed from V and 4 bases from J, the gap between germline ends came to 15 bases. In DNA form, the CDR3 reads TGTGCCAGCAGTTTTATGGACGGCTACTCCACTGAAGCTTTCTTT. It specifies CASSFMDGYSTEAFF.

This sequence joins TRBV28 and TRBJ1-3; a weak D match, TRBD1 (6 bases). V was shortened by 2 bases and J by 3 bases, with 29 bases between the two germline ends. Germline CDR1 reads MDHEN; CDR2 reads SYDVKM. This CDR3 has 21 residues. CDR3 in DNA: TGTGCCAGCAGTTTAGTCTTTTTAACACACTCCCGAAAGGGGGTTGGAAACACCATATATTTT. Residues: CASSLVFLTHSRKGVGNTIYF.

The chain links TRBV5-4 to TRBJ1-2; weak D call: TRBD1 (5 bases). This CDR3 contains 13 residues. Germline CDR1 is SGHNT and CDR2 is YYREEE (reference sequence). The V gene lost 0 bases and the J gene lost 3 bases, with 6 bases spanning the gap. Written as DNA, the CDR3 is TGTGCCAGCAGCTTGGGGGGCCACTATGGCTACACCTTC. It translates to CASSLGGHYGYTF.

The V and J genes are TRBV7-9 and TRBJ2-5; D call uncertain. The germline V gene has CDR1 SEHNR and CDR2 FQNEAQ (reference sequence). The germline V and J ends were trimmed by 5 bases and 3 bases, with 13 bases remaining between them. The CDR3 length is 14 residues. This CDR3 reads CASSPYLSEETQYF. CDR3 nucleotide sequence: TGTGCCAGCAGCCCCTACCTGAGCGAAGAGACCCAGTACTTC.

V gene TRBV11-2 combines with J gene TRBJ2-7, with TRBD1 as a possible D gene (5 bases). V was shortened by 5 bases and J by 3 bases, with 11 bases between the two germline ends. The V gene's germline CDR1 is SGHAT and CDR2 FQNNGV. CDR3 length: 13 amino acids. The CDR3 nucleotides read TGTGCCAGCAGCGTCAGGGTGGGCTACGAGCAGTACTTC. Its protein is CASSVRVGYEQYF.

CDR3 sequence: CASSEAQLAGGIYNEQFF. As DNA, the CDR3 is TGTGCCAGCAGTGAAGCTCAACTAGCGGGAGGTATCTACAATGAGCAGTTCTTC. This chain joins TRBV6-1 and TRBJ2-1; 12 bases line up with TRBD2. With V trimmed by 0 bases and J by 3 bases, 6 bases remained unmatched. The germline gives CDR1 MNHNS, CDR2 SASEGT. The CDR3 has 18 residues.

The chain recombines TRBV9 with TRBJ2-2; a weak D match, TRBD1 (6 bases). Germline V gene sequence: CDR1 SGDLS, CDR2 YYNGEE. The CDR3 runs 16 residues. The V end lost 4 bases, the J end lost 6 bases, and 19 bases lay between the germline ends. The CDR3 is CASSLPLQGMAGELFF. The CDR3 coding sequence is TGTGCCAGCAGCTTACCCCTACAGGGTATGGCCGGGGAGCTGTTTTTT.

The chain employs TRBV19 and TRBJ1-2; 9 bases map to TRBD1. Per the germline V gene, CDR1 is LNHDA and CDR2 is SQIVND (reference sequence). This CDR3 region has 17 residues. Trimming at V came to 5 bases and at J to 8 bases, leaving 18 bases not matched to a gene. This CDR3 is CASSPPGQGGLYVGYTF. CDR3 DNA: TGTGCCAGTAGTCCTCCGGGACAGGGAGGACTCTATGTAGGCTACACCTTC. The whole variable domain, remainder taken from reference TRBV19 and TRBJ1-2, is DGGITQSPKYLFRKEGQNVTLSCEQNLNHDAMYWYRQDPGQGLRLIYYSQIVNDFQKGDIAEGYSVSREKKESFPLTVTSAQKNPTAFYLCASSPPGQGGLYVGYTFGSGTRLTVV.

This clone was seen only once. The V gene is TRBV7-9, the J gene TRBJ1-1; perhaps TRBD1 as D (5 bases). Germline V gives CDR1 SEHNR, CDR2 FQNEAQ (reference sequence). The CDR3 length is 13 residues. The V end lost 5 bases, the J end lost 7 bases, and 14 bases lay between the germline ends. CDR3 residues: CASSPPAGIEAFF. The CDR3 bases are TGTGCCAGCAGCCCCCCCGCAGGGATTGAAGCTTTCTTT.

This clone was found once. V and J are TRBV10-1 and TRBJ2-3; no firm D call. The CDR3 runs to 14 residues. CDR1 WNHNN and CDR2 SYGVQD come from the germline V gene (reference sequence). The germline V and J ends were trimmed by 3 bases and 2 bases, with 9 bases remaining between them. The CDR3 DNA follows: TGCGCCAGCAGTGAAGTGGGCAACACAGATACGCAGTATTTT. It specifies CASSEVGNTDTQYF.

In its sample, this clone was seen a few times. The chain links TRBV19 to TRBJ1-5; D call uncertain. CDR1 and CDR2 (germline): LNHDA, SQIVND (reference sequence). V was cut by 5 bases and J by 0 bases, with 11 bases left in between. This CDR3 spans 15 amino acids. This CDR3 is CASSVNSFSNQPQHF. For the CDR3, the DNA is TGTGCCAGTAGTGTCAACAGTTTTAGCAATCAGCCCCAGCATTTT.

This clone occurred once. This chain connects TRBV7-6 to TRBJ2-3; 11 positions match TRBD2. Germline CDR1 and CDR2: SGHVS and FNYEAQ. This CDR3 is built from 15 residues. V shed 8 bases, J shed 6 bases, and the junction held 10 bases outside the gene matches. The CDR3 DNA reads as TGTGCCAGCTCAGTAGCGGGAGGGCCCTCGGATACGCAGTATTTT. Protein: CASSVAGGPSDTQYF.

The gene calls are TRBV6-5 and TRBJ2-2, with D possibly TRBD2 on 6 matching bases. The CDR3 is made up of 15 amino acids. Deletions cut 3 bases from V and 3 bases from J, with 11 bases between. Germline V CDR1 and CDR2: MNHEY, SVGAGI. The DNA for the CDR3 is TGTGCCAGCAGTTATTCGGAGGGCCACACCGGGGAGCTGTTTTTT. It encodes CASSYSEGHTGELFF.

V and J are TRBV2 and TRBJ2-7; 14 bases fit TRBD2. The V segment lost 6 bases and the J segment 7 bases; nucleotides outside the gene matches: 11. This CDR3 region has 16 residues. The V gene's germline CDR1 is SNHLY and CDR2 FYNNEI. The CDR3 region is CASSPGGLAGVGEQYF. The CDR3 DNA sequence: TGTGCCAGCAGCCCAGGGGGACTAGCGGGAGTCGGGGAGCAGTACTTC.

On this clone: This sample includes further DNA sequences coding for the same CDR3. This chain joins TRBV27 and TRBJ2-7; no reliable D call. The CDR3 extends over 14 amino acids. The V gene lost 3 bases and the J gene lost 0 bases, with 9 bases spanning the gap. Germline lookup yields CDR1 MNHEY and CDR2 SMNVEV (reference sequence). The CDR3 loop reads CASSFAESSYEQYF. The CDR3 coding sequence is TGTGCCAGCAGTTTTGCGGAAAGCTCCTACGAGCAGTACTTC.

V and J are TRBV14 and TRBJ1-4; D is unresolved. The germline V gene encodes CDR1 SGHDN and CDR2 FVKESK. This CDR3 comprises 14 residues. Between the trimmed V and J ends, which lost 4 bases and 4 bases, there was a span of 10 bases. CDR3: CASSLQWRNEKLFF. CDR3 sequence (DNA): TGTGCCAGCAGCCTGCAGTGGCGTAATGAAAAACTGTTTTTT.

The chain joins TRBV7-9 to TRBJ2-7; D unresolved. This CDR3 is 13 amino acids long. Germline CDR1 reads SEHNR; CDR2 reads FQNEAQ (reference sequence). V was pared by 5 bases and J by 2 bases, with 10 bases between. CDR3 sequence: CASSPGLPYEQYF. CDR3 in DNA: TGTGCCAGCAGCCCGGGCCTTCCCTACGAGCAGTACTTC.

This clone was picked up one time. The rearrangement uses TRBV7-9 and TRBJ2-3; 12 bases are a match to TRBD2. V shed 6 bases and J 4 bases; nucleotides not matched to a gene: 14. Germline CDR1 is SEHNR and CDR2 is FQNEAQ (reference sequence). The CDR3 contains 18 residues. In nucleotides, the CDR3 is TGTGCCAGCAGAACCGGGACTAGCGGGCGAAACACCCCAGATACGCAGTATTTT. Amino acid sequence: CASRTGTSGRNTPDTQYF.